One and the same sample provided the 4 T cell receptor beta chains below, sequenced in a study of T cells in Graves' hyperthyroidism and ophthalmopathy (dated 2019 in TCRdb). Libraries were constructed by multiplex PCR. The sequencer was an Illumina HiSeq 2000. TCR beta CDR3 regions were amplified from RNA transcripts. The first round of RT-PCR for the TCR CDR3 was performed with the HTBI primer set and the Qiagen OneStep RT-PCR kit. TCRdb reran the public reads through fastp at Q25 and MiXCR, keeping productive beta chains. Here each entry gathers all rows of one CDR3 protein and keeps the most common genes and DNA. The table for this sample lists 200,000 to 250,000 distinct CDR3 sequences; roughly 22% of them were counted only once. Of the sample, roughly 32% falls within the top ten clones. The sequenced material came from blood. The receptors were gathered from a woman aged 40 to 55 with Graves' ophthalmopathy.

The V call is TRBV28, the J call TRBJ2-5, with 9 bases matching TRBD1. Germline lookup yields CDR1 MDHEN and CDR2 SYDVKM. CDR3 length equals 15 residues. V lost 2 bases to trimming and J lost 5 bases; unmatched junction nucleotides: 6. The CDR3 DNA reads as TGTGCCAGCAGTTTAGGGACAGGGACGGGGGAGACCCAGTACTTC. Translating it yields CASSLGTGTGETQYF.

This clonotype was found many times. This chain uses TRBV28 with TRBJ2-5; weak D call: TRBD2 (6 bases). CDR3 length: 15 amino acids. V dropped 2 bases and J dropped 9 bases, with 19 bases sitting between them. CDR1 is MDHEN and CDR2 is SYDVKM in the germline V gene. CDR3 loop: CASSLIGAGPRSQYF. For the CDR3, the DNA is TGTGCCAGCAGTTTAATTGGGGCGGGGCCGAGATCCCAGTACTTC.

CDR3 protein: CASSPAGILLEQYF. The CDR3 DNA reads as TGTGCCAGCAGCCCGGCCGGGATCCTACTCGAGCAGTACTTC. The rearrangement uses TRBV2 and TRBJ2-7, with D possibly TRBD2 on 5 matching bases. The CDR3 is made up of 14 amino acids. Germline lookup yields CDR1 SNHLY and CDR2 FYNNEI. V lost 6 bases, J lost 6 bases, and 18 bases lay in between.

This clonotype appeared many times. The rearrangement uses TRBV28 and TRBJ2-7; perhaps D is TRBD1 or TRBD2 (5 bases each). The CDR3 runs 15 residues. The germline V gene has CDR1 MDHEN and CDR2 SYDVKM. The ends were cut back, 4 bases at V and 0 bases at J, with 13 bases in the middle. The CDR3 region is CASSSTGTGSYEQYF. The CDR3 DNA is TGTGCCAGCAGTTCAACCGGGACGGGCTCCTACGAGCAGTACTTC.